Shown below are 24 T cell receptor beta chains from a single sample sequenced in a study of Ad26.COV2.S vaccination and SARS-CoV-2 variants. Measured with immunoSEQ multiplex PCR; TCRdb has only the in-frame clones, and not every one. The data hold roughly 380,000 clones, with about nine tenths observed a single time. Treatment noted: about 20 received Ad26.COV2.S at low or high dose, single or two shots; roughly five received placebo; per-sample allocation not given. It was on day 63 after the first vaccine or placebo injection that samples were taken. Sequenced material: peripheral blood, taken in a trial of Ad26.COV2.S vaccine versus placebo. These receptors were taken from a person between 18 and 59 years old who received the Ad26.COV2.S COVID-19 vaccine or a placebo.

The chain links TRBV11-2 to TRBJ2-5; D may be TRBD1 (6 bases). Germline values: CDR1 SGHAT, CDR2 FQNNGV. The V end was cut by 2 bases, the J end by 1 base, with 20 bases between. This CDR3 has 18 amino acids. For the CDR3, the DNA is TGTGCCAGCAGCTTACGGACAATCGAGGGACAAGTCCAAGAGACCCAGTACTTC. Amino acids: CASSLRTIEGQVQETQYF. Variable domain in full (rest from reference TRBV11-2 and TRBJ2-5): EAGVAQSPRYKIIEKRQSVAFWCNPISGHATLYWYQQILGQGPKLLIQFQNNGVVDDSQLPKDRFSAERLKGVDSTLKIQPAKLEDSAVYLCASSLRTIEGQVQETQYFGPGTRLLVL.

The genes are TRBV6-5 and TRBJ2-7; maybe TRBD2 (6 bases). The CDR3 loop spans 16 amino acids. Germline CDR1 MNHEY, CDR2 SVGAGI. Trimming removed 0 bases at V and 4 bases at J, with 16 bases between. The CDR3 bases are TGTGCCAGCAGTTACTCGGAGGGGAATAGGCGGTACGAGCAGTACTTC. The encoded protein is CASSYSEGNRRYEQYF.

The V and J genes are TRBV10-3 and TRBJ1-4, with 9 bases fitting TRBD1. Germline loops: CDR1 ENHRY, CDR2 SYGVKD. The CDR3 contains 15 residues. Germline trimming cut 2 bases from V and 4 bases from J; bases unmatched to any gene: 2. CDR3 nucleotides: TGTGCCATCAGTGAGAAGACAGGGGGTAATGAAAAACTGTTTTTT. Amino acids: CAISEKTGGNEKLFF.

This chain links TRBV2 with TRBJ2-2; 8 positions agree with TRBD2. Trimming at V came to 4 bases and at J to 3 bases, leaving 10 bases not matched to a gene. CDR1 SNHLY and CDR2 FYNNEI come from the germline V gene. The CDR3 consists of 17 residues. This CDR3 reads CASSGLGSGVDTGELFF. Here the CDR3 DNA reads TGTGCCAGCAGTGGGTTGGGTAGCGGGGTAGACACCGGGGAGCTGTTTTTT.

The gene calls are TRBV5-4 and TRBJ2-3; 10 positions agree with TRBD2. CDR1 and CDR2 (germline): SGHNT, YYREEE (reference sequence). The CDR3 runs 16 residues. V lost 3 bases and J lost 2; bases outside the gene matches: 6. CDR3 sequence reads: CASSSYSGGITDTQYF. CDR3 sequence (DNA): TGTGCCAGCAGCTCTTATAGCGGGGGGATCACAGATACGCAGTATTTT.

CDR3 DNA sequence: TGTGCCAGCAGTGTACAGGGGGCTCTGGGAAACACCATATATTTT. Amino acid sequence: CASSVQGALGNTIYF. The V gene is TRBV2, the J gene TRBJ1-3; 9 bases are shared with TRBD1. The CDR3 loop spans 15 amino acids. V lost 4 bases, J lost 4 bases, and 5 bases stayed unmatched. The germline V gene has CDR1 SNHLY and CDR2 FYNNEI.

This chain joins TRBV19 and TRBJ2-7, with D perhaps TRBD1 or TRBD2 (7 bases each). The CDR3 spans 15 residues. CDR1 is LNHDA, CDR2 SQIVND, per germline (reference sequence). The V end lost 4 bases, the J end lost 2 bases, and 15 bases lay between the germline ends. CDR3 DNA sequence: TGTGCCAGTAGTACTCAGGGGGGGAACACCTACGAGCAGTACTTC. Its protein product is CASSTQGGNTYEQYF.

CDR3 loop: CASSLSLQNEAFF. As DNA, the CDR3 is TGTGCCAGCAGCTTATCCTTACAGAATGAAGCTTTCTTT. The gene calls are TRBV11-2 and TRBJ1-1, with D unclear. V was pared by 2 bases and J by 7 bases, with 11 bases between. CDR3 size: 13 residues. CDR1 and CDR2 from the germline V gene are SGHAT and FQNNGV.

DNA of the CDR3: TGTGCCAGCATGGACAGCTACACTGAAGCTTTCTTT. Amino acids: CASMDSYTEAFF. V is TRBV28 and J is TRBJ1-1; a possible D gene is TRBD1 (6 bases). This CDR3 contains 12 residues. V was cut by 7 bases and J by 3 bases, with 9 bases left in between. CDR1 MDHEN and CDR2 SYDVKM come from the germline V gene. The full variable domain, rest sourced from reference TRBV28 and TRBJ1-1, is DVKVTQSSRYLVKRTGEKVFLECVQDMDHENMFWYRQDPGLGLRLIYFSYDVKMKEKGDIPEGYSVSREKKERFSLILESASTNQTSMYLCASMDSYTEAFFGQGTRLTVV.

The rearrangement uses TRBV19 and TRBJ1-1, with D maybe TRBD1 (5 bases). The germline V gene encodes CDR1 LNHDA and CDR2 SQIVND (reference sequence). Trimming took 6 bases from V and 0 from J, leaving 11 bases between them. The CDR3 spans 14 residues. CDR3 region: CASSLQGLNTEAFF. DNA of the CDR3: TGTGCCAGTAGCCTCCAGGGCCTGAACACTGAAGCTTTCTTT.

This clone occurred once. The chain couples TRBV5-4 to TRBJ2-7, with D maybe TRBD1 (6 bases). The length of the CDR3 is 16 residues. With 0 bases removed from V and 0 bases from J, the gap between germline ends came to 13 bases. Germline values: CDR1 SGHNT, CDR2 YYREEE (reference sequence). CDR3 in amino acids: CASSLELGATSYEQYF. CDR3 nucleotides: TGTGCCAGCAGCTTGGAGCTGGGGGCCACCTCCTACGAGCAGTACTTC.

The chain links TRBV6-1 to TRBJ2-7, with a weak D call TRBD1 (6 bases). Germline assignment: CDR1 MNHNS and CDR2 SASEGT. Trimming took 2 bases from V and 0 from J, leaving 14 bases between them. The CDR3 consists of 16 residues. CDR3 region: CASSELGTSISYEQYF. The CDR3 DNA reads as TGTGCCAGCAGTGAATTAGGGACATCGATCTCCTACGAGCAGTACTTC.

This clone was recorded only once. The chain recombines TRBV19 with TRBJ2-3; D remains ambiguous. The CDR3 is made up of 12 amino acids. Trimming pared 5 bases from V and 5 bases from J, leaving 8 bases between. Germline V gene data show CDR1 as LNHDA and CDR2 as SQIVND (reference sequence). CDR3 DNA: TGTGCCAGTAGTGGACCCATAGATACGCAGTATTTT. This gives the protein CASSGPIDTQYF.

This chain uses TRBV7-9 with TRBJ2-7, with a weak D call TRBD2 (6 bases). V was cut by 3 bases and J by 3 bases, with 9 bases left in between. Germline V CDR1 and CDR2: SEHNR, FQNEAQ (reference sequence). The CDR3 has 13 amino acids. The CDR3 loop is CASSFGGNYEQYF. CDR3 in DNA: TGTGCCAGCAGCTTTGGAGGGAACTACGAGCAGTACTTC.

The chain uses TRBV5-4 and TRBJ1-6; no clear D gene. Germline CDR1 SGHNT, CDR2 YYREEE (reference sequence). The length of the CDR3 is 14 residues. V shed 4 bases and J shed 6 bases, with 11 bases lying between them. CDR3 nucleotide sequence: TGTGCCAGCAGCCACGACAAAGGTAATTCACCCCTCCACTTT. It encodes CASSHDKGNSPLHF.

V is TRBV19 and J is TRBJ1-5, with D maybe TRBD1 (6 bases). Between the trimmed V and J ends, which lost 5 bases and 0 bases, there was a span of 14 bases. Germline V gives CDR1 LNHDA, CDR2 SQIVND (reference sequence). The length of the CDR3 is 16 residues. The CDR3 region has the DNA TGTGCCAGTAGTGATGACAGGAGATATAGCAATCAGCCCCAGCATTTT. It translates to CASSDDRRYSNQPQHF.

The chain links TRBV6-5 to TRBJ2-4, with a tentative D call TRBD2 (5 bases). V lost 3 bases to trimming and J lost 0 bases, with 12 bases between them. Germline CDR1 and CDR2: MNHEY and SVGAGI. This CDR3 is built from 16 residues. CDR3 loop: CASSYSRTLAKNIQYF. In nucleotides, the CDR3 is TGTGCCAGCAGTTATAGCAGGACTCTAGCCAAAAACATTCAGTACTTC.

The chain combines TRBV2 with TRBJ2-1, with 7 positions matching TRBD1. Germline CDR1 and CDR2: SNHLY and FYNNEI. V lost 1 base and J lost 15; bases outside the gene matches: 9. This CDR3 contains 13 residues. CDR3: CASSEVGDSLRFF. The CDR3 DNA is TGTGCCAGCAGTGAAGTAGGGGACAGTTTAAGGTTCTTC. The full variable domain, its missing parts supplied by reference TRBV2 and TRBJ2-1, is EPEVTQTPSHQVTQMGQEVILRCVPISNHLYFYWYRQILGQKVEFLVSFYNNEISEKSEIFDDQFSVERPDGSNFTLKIRSTKLEDSAMYFCASSEVGDSLRFFGPGTRLTVL.

The chain carries TRBV11-3 and TRBJ2-3; 7 bases line up with TRBD1. Germline V lookup: CDR1 SGHNT, CDR2 YENEEA. After removal of 5 bases from V and 7 bases from J, the junction contained 12 bases not matched to a gene. This CDR3 spans 15 amino acids. The CDR3 protein is CASSKGASSRNTQYF. CDR3 DNA: TGTGCCAGCAGCAAGGGGGCGTCGTCTCGGAATACGCAGTATTTT. The full variable domain, its missing parts supplied by reference TRBV11-3 and TRBJ2-3, is EAGVVQSPRYKIIEKKQPVAFWCNPISGHNTLYWYLQNLGQGPELLIRYENEEAVDDSQLPKDRFSAERLKGVDSTLKIQPAELGDSAVYLCASSKGASSRNTQYFGPGTRLTVL.

The chain has TRBV6-1 and TRBJ2-1, with D uncertain. CDR3 length: 11 amino acids. Germline values: CDR1 MNHNS, CDR2 SASEGT. V lost 1 base to trimming and J lost 8 bases, with 3 bases between them. The CDR3 region has the DNA TGTGCCAGCAGTGAAGGGTATGAGCAGTTCTTC. Protein product: CASSEGYEQFF.

CDR3 coding DNA: TGCGCCAGCAGCTTTATAGCGGGGGATATAGATACGCAGTATTTT. It codes for CASSFIAGDIDTQYF. The chain couples TRBV5-1 to TRBJ2-3; 9 nucleotides agree with TRBD2. CDR1 is SGHRS and CDR2 is YFSETQ in the germline V gene. V lost 2 bases to trimming and J lost 5 bases; unmatched junction nucleotides: 6. The CDR3 extends over 15 amino acids.

The genes are TRBV4-2 and TRBJ1-5, with D perhaps matching TRBD1 (5 bases). The V end was cut by 0 bases, the J end by 3 bases, with 12 bases between. The CDR3 covers 16 residues. Germline CDR1 reads LGHNA; CDR2 reads YNFKEQ. CDR3 sequence: CASSQDKGPSNQPQHF. CDR3 nucleotides: TGTGCCAGCAGCCAAGATAAGGGACCGTCCAATCAGCCCCAGCATTTT.

The chain is built from TRBV6-5 and TRBJ2-2, with D unresolved. Germline V gene sequence: CDR1 MNHEY, CDR2 SVGAGI. V was cut by 7 bases and J by 6 bases, with 9 bases left in between. The CDR3 has 12 residues. CDR3 region: CASKDVAGELFF. CDR3 DNA sequence: TGTGCCAGCAAGGACGTAGCCGGGGAGCTGTTTTTT.

This chain uses TRBV30 with TRBJ2-2; D remains ambiguous. Germline values: CDR1 GTSNPN, CDR2 SVGIG (reference sequence). V was clipped by 2 bases and J by 2 bases, with 9 bases between them. This CDR3 comprises 14 residues. As DNA, the CDR3 is TGTGCCTGGAGTTTAGGGATTAACACCGGGGAGCTGTTTTTT. This translates into CAWSLGINTGELFF.